The TCR beta chain described here comes from a study of shared clonotypes between healthy human individuals. Study-level background: Each donor's CD8 memory used one plate, CD8 naive two, each CD4 subset three.

Deep was the level used in running the assay. The authors loaded about 0.2 ug DNA, roughly 33,000 T cell genomes, into sorted-subset replicate PCRs. Clones were sequenced by immunoSEQ multiplex PCR, and TCRdb holds only the in-frame ones, with some missing. The table records 950,000 to 1,200,000 clones, 60% to 80% of them present only once. In germline, CDR1 is SGHAT, CDR2 FQNNGV. V trimming: 5 bases; J trimming: 5 bases; junction bases outside the gene matches: 7. This CDR3 is built from 15 residues. Points on this clone: What it recognizes is unknown.

The study, taken as a whole, reports: Lower generation probabilities were found for non-shared clonotypes than for those shared by all four donors.

The rearrangement links TRBV11-2 to TRBJ2-3, with 10 bases aligning to TRBD2. This receptor was taken from a man between 18 and 29 years old in good health. Some clones in this sample may be carry-over from other donors' samples. Sequenced material: memory CD4+ T cells from PBMCs. Subset in this sample: CD45RA-negative fraction. CDR3 nucleotides: TGTGCCAGCAGCGCCCAGACTAGCGGGTTAGATACGCAGTATTTT. This gives the protein CASSAQTSGLDTQYF.